The sequence of this TCR beta chain was determined in a study of blood T cell repertoires in COVID-19. The overall study: From the United States, Italy and Spain came samples of acute and convalescent COVID-19. T cells, B-cell-depleted T cells, or PBMCs supplied cDNA or gDNA.

Original processing methods: Researchers report that nucleated cell counts were estimated from reference gene primer amplification. The repertoire was sequenced with immunoSEQ multiplex PCR; TCRdb's copy has only in-frame clones and lacks some. That table furnishes V, J and clone size, whereas the DNA furnished D and trimming. The sample includes hundreds of thousands of clones, approximately 82% of them seen just once. Sequencing was done on a sample of peripheral blood. The origin of this receptor is an elderly woman with acute or convalescent COVID-19.

For the CDR3, the DNA is TGTGCCAGTAGTATAGACTCCAGGGGGCTCGGCTATGGCTACACCTTC. Translated: CASSIDSRGLGYGYTF. V is TRBV19 and J is TRBJ1-2, with TRBD1 matching 8 bases. From germline, CDR1 is LNHDA and CDR2 SQIVND (reference sequence). This CDR3 comprises 16 residues. V lost 0 bases, J lost 4 bases, and 7 bases stayed unmatched.